Given below is one T cell receptor (beta chain) in context. Its antigen specificity is not known. No much larger clone is present one base from it, and per-base qualities are unavailable. The data derive from a study of cytotoxic CD8 clonotypes in ibrutinib-treated CLL (dated by TCRdb to the early 2020s). For the study in its entirety: The cohort was composed of 10 to 11 relapsed/refractory and roughly 15 treatment-naive patients; IGHV unmutated status was identified in 17 patients. Response samples were taken after a median of roughly a year on treatment, ranging from roughly 6 to 36 months. Cryopreserved peripheral blood mononuclear cells were obtained before treatment, at response, and at either sustained remission or disease progression. All remission and progressive disease samples were collected while patients were still receiving ibrutinib. Samples averaged approximately 260,000 productive templates and 94,082 productive rearrangements. Longitudinal samples were available for about 30% of the roughly 86 trial participants. Partial responses were observed in some 24 patients and complete responses in 2; after a median follow-up of 68 months, remission was maintained in around 14 patients and progression was observed in approximately 12.

Per the publication, the time point label means: approximately 2 years on ibrutinib. For TCR beta library preparation, 1.5 to 2 micrograms of genomic DNA were extracted from the cryopreserved PBMCs. Longitudinal blood samples from CLL patients receiving ibrutinib monotherapy were subjected to high-throughput TCR beta sequencing. The patients were enrolled in a single-center, open-label phase 2 trial of ibrutinib monotherapy. A distance of 17 bases separates the germline ends of V and J, which lose 6 bases and 2 bases respectively. Taken from the germline V gene, the CDR1 and CDR2 loops are MNHEY and SVGAGI. The CDR3 runs 15 residues from the cysteine to the phenylalanine. Of the read, only the CDR3 DNA is kept; its 45 bases are in frame from base 1. A MiSeq instrument was used for deep resolution sequencing, which targeted depths ranging from 1 in 1 million up to 1 in 200,000 T cells, with coverage averaging 10x for each clonotype. The immunoSEQ hsTCRB Kit was used to generate the TCR beta libraries. The paper's data handling went like this. The data were analyzed with ImmunoSEQ Analyzer and ImmunoSEQ Data Assistant, and V, D and J gene assignments followed IMGT definitions. Clonality was computed as one minus normalized Shannon entropy of productive rearrangement frequencies, ranging from 0 to 1. Public clonotype analysis was restricted to overrepresented clonotypes comprising at least 0.05% of each patient's repertoire. About a dozen age-matched healthy donor repertoires from immuneACCESS were used as controls for clonality. TCRdb obtained this table from immuneACCESS and retained in-frame rearrangements with V and J assigned. These tables miss some clones; where compared with another copy, unresolved V genes account for less than half of the shortfall, and the remainder is unexplained. V and J calls and clone size are those listed in that table; D and trimming were worked out from the DNA. The table for this sample lists about 50,000 clones; 50% to 65% of them were counted only once. The top ten clones comprise 25% to 35% of the sample.

Results and caveats for the whole study, not just this receptor: Clonality rose at ibrutinib response, remained stable during sustained remission, and dropped back toward baseline at progression. Sustained-remission and progressing patients did not have matched sampling times, and lymph node repertoires were not examined. Public clonotypes were rare and either contracted or stayed stable during treatment, and the rise in clonality at ibrutinib response reflected the expansion of private clonotypes. Baseline clonality exceeded that of age-matched healthy donors and correlated strongly with circulating CD8+ T-cell counts.

This chain joins TRBV6-5 to TRBJ2-7; the D gene is possibly TRBD1, with 6 bases matching. The sequence derives from a human donor with chronic lymphocytic leukemia. This specimen consisted of PBMCs, obtained after 24 months of ibrutinib treatment. CDR3 region: CASRRESRGTYEQYF. The sequence in DNA is TGTGCCAGCAGGAGGGAATCCAGGGGCACCTACGAGCAGTACTTC.